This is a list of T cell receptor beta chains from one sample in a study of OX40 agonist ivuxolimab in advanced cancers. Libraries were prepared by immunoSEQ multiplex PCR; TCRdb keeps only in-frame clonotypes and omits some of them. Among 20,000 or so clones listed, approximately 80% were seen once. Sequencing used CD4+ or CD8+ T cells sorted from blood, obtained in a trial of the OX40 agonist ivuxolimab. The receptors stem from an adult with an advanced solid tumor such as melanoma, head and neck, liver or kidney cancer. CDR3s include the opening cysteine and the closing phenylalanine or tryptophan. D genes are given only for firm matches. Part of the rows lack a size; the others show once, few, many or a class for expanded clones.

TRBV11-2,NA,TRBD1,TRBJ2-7,TGTGCCAGCAGCTTGGGACAGTTCTCCTACGAGCAGTACTTC,CASSLGQFSYEQYF
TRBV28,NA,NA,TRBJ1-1,TGTGCCAGCAGAGTAGTTACGAAGGGCACTGAAGCTTTCTTT,CASRVVTKGTEAFF
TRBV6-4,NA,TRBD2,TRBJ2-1,TGTGCCAGCAGTGACGGAGCGGGGGGGGCGCATGAGCAGTTCTTC,CASSDGAGGAHEQFF
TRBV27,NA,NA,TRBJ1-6,TGTGCCAGCAGCTCACCGGGTCGTAGGTCCTATAATTCACCCCTCCACTTT,CASSSPGRRSYNSPLHF
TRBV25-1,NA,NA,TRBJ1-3,TGTGCCAGCAGCCCTGGGGCCGGGATGTCTGGAAACACCATATATTTT,CASSPGAGMSGNTIYF
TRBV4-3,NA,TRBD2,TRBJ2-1,TGCGCCAGCAGCCAGACTAGCGGGGGTCCCTTTGGTGAGCAGTTCTTC,CASSQTSGGPFGEQFF
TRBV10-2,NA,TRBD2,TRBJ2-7,TGCGCCAGCAAAATAGCGGGAGCCTACGAGCAGTACTTC,CASKIAGAYEQYF
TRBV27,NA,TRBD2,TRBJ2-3,TGTGCCAGCAGTTGGCTAGCGGGAGGCACAGATACGCAGTATTTT,CASSWLAGGTDTQYF
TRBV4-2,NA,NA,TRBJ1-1,TGTGCCAGCAGCCAATACAGGTCAGCCACTGAAGCTTTCTTT,CASSQYRSATEAFF
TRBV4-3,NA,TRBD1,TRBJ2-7,TGCGCCAGCAGCCAAGAAGCACAGGGGGCCACCTACGAGCAGTACTTC,CASSQEAQGATYEQYF
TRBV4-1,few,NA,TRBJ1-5,TGCGCCAGCAGCCAAATCGATAACAATCAGCCCCAGCATTTT,CASSQIDNNQPQHF
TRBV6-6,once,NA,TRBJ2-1,TGTGCCAGCCATTCCCTTAATGAGCAGTTCTTC,CASHSLNEQFF
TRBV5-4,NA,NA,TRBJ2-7,TGTGCCAGCGAAAACTGGGACTCCTCCTACGAGCAGTACTTC,CASENWDSSYEQYF
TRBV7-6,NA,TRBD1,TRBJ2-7,TGTGCCAGCAGCTTCAGACAGGGGAGCTCCTACGAGCAGTACTTC,CASSFRQGSSYEQYF
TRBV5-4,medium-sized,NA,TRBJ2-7,TGTGCCAGCAGCTCGGGGGAGAACGAGCAGTACTTC,CASSSGENEQYF
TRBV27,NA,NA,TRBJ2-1,TGTGCCAGCAGTTTATATGGCGGGGACTACAATGAGCAGTTCTTC,CASSLYGGDYNEQFF
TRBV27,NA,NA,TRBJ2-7,TGTGCCAGCGGGTACAGTGGCCCCAACGAGCAGTACTTC,CASGYSGPNEQYF